Listed here are 15 T cell receptor beta chains from one sample, sequenced in a study of T-cell reconstitution after alpha-beta-depleted transplantation in children. Unique molecular identifiers were incorporated during preparation of the TCRbeta library. TCRdb reprocessed the PCR reads via MiXCR and lists one record per CDR3 protein. Of some 440,000 distinct CDR3 sequences in the sample, 15% to 20% were seen once. Material: PBMCs, mostly from graft donor cells, obtained 360 days after TCRalphabeta/CD19-depleted stem cell transplant. The receptors were gathered from a boy in the first two years of life who had a stem cell transplant for Wiskott-Aldrich syndrome, so the T cells may come from the graft donor.

The table lists this clonotype with many counts. The genes are TRBV4-3 and TRBJ2-7, with TRBD1 matching over 7 bases. V lost 0 bases, J lost 5 bases, and 10 bases stayed unmatched. Germline lookup yields CDR1 LGHNA and CDR2 YSLEER. CDR3 size: 16 residues. As DNA, the CDR3 is TGCGCCAGCAGCCAAGATCTGGGGCAGGGGGTTGACGAGCAGTACTTC. Amino acid sequence: CASSQDLGQGVDEQYF.

There are a few counts of this clonotype. The J gene is TRBJ2-5, the V gene TRBV7-9; D may be TRBD1 or TRBD2 (5 bases each). Deletions cut 3 bases from V and 1 base from J, with 9 bases between. CDR1 is SEHNR and CDR2 is FQNEAQ in the germline V gene (reference sequence). The CDR3 is 14 residues long. The DNA for the CDR3 is TGTGCCAGCAGCTTCGAGGGGATCCAAGAGACCCAGTACTTC. This codes for CASSFEGIQETQYF.

Turning to this clonotype: Compared with germline, one end of the junction differs, possibly owing to a read error. The chain couples TRBV3-1 to TRBJ2-1; tentatively, D is TRBD2 (7 bases). CDR3 length: 18 amino acids. Germline V lookup: CDR1 LGHDT, CDR2 YNNKEL (reference sequence). CDR3 coding DNA: TGTGCCTGCAGTTTGGGGGGGGCCCTCCCCGTTGTACACTATGAGCAGTTCTTC. Translated: CACSLGGALPVVHYEQFF.

The gene calls are TRBV10-2 and TRBJ2-7; 9 bases are a match to TRBD1. The J segment lost 0 bases and the V segment lost 10 bases, leaving 7 bases of the junction unmatched. Germline CDR1 is WSHSY and CDR2 is SAAADI. This CDR3 spans 14 amino acids. The CDR3 region is CATGQGLLSYEQYF. CDR3 in DNA: TGCGCCACCGGACAGGGGCTACTCTCCTACGAGCAGTACTTC.

The chain employs TRBV12-3 or TRBV12-4 and TRBJ2-4, with TRBD1 identical over 8 bases. The CDR3 runs to 15 residues. The V segment lost 1 base and the J segment 8 bases; nucleotides outside the gene matches: 7. CDR3 region: CASSLGQGLQDIQYF. The CDR3 DNA follows: TGTGCCAGCAGTTTAGGACAGGGGTTACAAGACATTCAGTACTTC.

This clonotype was counted between two and nine times. The chain has TRBV5-5 and TRBJ2-7, with D maybe TRBD2 (6 bases). The CDR3 totals 14 residues. V was trimmed by 6 bases and J by 3 bases, leaving 16 bases between them. The germline gives CDR1 SGHKS, CDR2 YYEKEE (reference sequence). CDR3 loop: CASTYRDFHYEQYF. CDR3 bases: TGTGCCAGCACCTACCGGGACTTCCACTACGAGCAGTACTTC.

This clonotype was recorded a few times. The rearrangement uses TRBV4-1 and TRBJ2-7; weak D call: TRBD1 (6 bases). The germline V gene has CDR1 MGHRA and CDR2 YSYEKL. The CDR3 totals 16 residues. V dropped 0 bases and J dropped 4 bases, with 16 bases sitting between them. The CDR3 DNA reads as TGCGCCAGCAGCCAAGAATGGGGGCTAGCTCGTTACGAGCAGTACTTC. It codes for CASSQEWGLARYEQYF.

This clonotype was picked up a small number of times. The chain couples TRBV20-1 to TRBJ2-1; D not certain. Per the germline V gene, CDR1 is DFQATT and CDR2 is SNEGSKA (reference sequence). The CDR3 spans 14 residues. V lost 4 bases, J lost 9 bases, and 19 bases lay in between. This chain's CDR3 is CSATRPTLASEQFF. CDR3 DNA: TGCAGTGCTACCCGGCCCACATTGGCGAGTGAGCAGTTCTTC.

This clonotype turned up a few times. The chain uses TRBV24-1 and TRBJ2-2, with TRBD2 identical over 11 bases. Germline V lookup: CDR1 KGHDR, CDR2 SFDVKD. The CDR3 length is 17 residues. The V gene end was trimmed by 4 bases and the J gene end by 4 bases; junction bases not matched to a gene: 7. CDR3 loop: CATSEETSGSITGELFF. The DNA for the CDR3 is TGTGCCACCAGTGAGGAAACTAGCGGGAGTATCACCGGGGAGCTGTTTTTT.

This clonotype was observed a few times. The chain links TRBV29-1 to TRBJ2-3; D assignment may be TRBD1 or TRBD2 (5 bases each). In germline, CDR1 is SQVTM, CDR2 ANQGSEA. This CDR3 spans 16 amino acids. CDR3 bases: TGCACCGCCACCGGGACCGCACATACTAGCACAGATACGCAGTATTTT. It translates to CTATGTAHTSTDTQYF.

The chain recombines TRBV10-3 with TRBJ2-3; D is unresolved. V lost 6 bases and J lost 7, with 23 bases in between. The CDR3 has 16 amino acids. Germline V CDR1 and CDR2: ENHRY, SYGVKD. The CDR3 here is CAISAKQAASLNTQYF. The CDR3 bases are TGTGCCATCAGCGCCAAGCAGGCTGCTAGTTTGAATACGCAGTATTTT.

The rearrangement joins TRBV9 to TRBJ2-5; maybe TRBD2 (5 bases). The CDR3 has 16 residues. Germline V CDR1 and CDR2: SGDLS, YYNGEE. With 0 bases removed from V and 1 base from J, the gap between germline ends came to 13 bases. As DNA, the CDR3 is TGTGCCAGCAGCGTAGAGAGCGGCCTAATCCAAGAGACCCAGTACTTC. Its protein product is CASSVESGLIQETQYF.

J is TRBJ2-3 and V is TRBV20-1; D perhaps matches TRBD2 (7 bases). With 2 bases removed from V and 2 bases from J, the gap between germline ends came to 20 bases. The CDR3 runs to 17 residues. Germline lookup yields CDR1 DFQATT and CDR2 SNEGSKA (reference sequence). The CDR3 protein is CSARSKGGRGPTDTQYF. CDR3 bases: TGCAGTGCTAGATCCAAGGGGGGGCGGGGGCCCACAGATACGCAGTATTTT.

This clonotype was observed many times. This chain uses TRBV21-1 with TRBJ2-1; no DNA check was done on the table's D call, TRBD1. TRBV21-1 is recorded as a pseudogene. There are 14 residues in the CDR3. CDR3: CASRTGGPDNEQFF. The CDR3 bases are TGTGCCAGCAGGACAGGGGGGCCTGACAATGAGCAGTTCTTC.

This clonotype occurred many times. The genes are TRBV5-1 and TRBJ1-2; a weak D match, TRBD1 (6 bases). Trimming removed 4 bases from V and 3 bases from J, with 10 bases in between. This CDR3 spans 13 amino acids. From germline, CDR1 is SGHRS and CDR2 YFSETQ. CDR3 loop: CASSSTGYYGYTF. CDR3 DNA sequence: TGCGCCAGCAGCAGCACAGGGTACTATGGCTACACCTTC.